The 22 T cell receptor beta chains in this list originate from one sample, sequenced in a study of regulatory T cells in long-lasting Graves disease (dated by TCRdb to the early 2020s). The label giving this sample's time point can be read as: newly diagnosed GD, antithyroid drugs for less than 3 months. For both TCR sequencing and RNA sequencing, RNA was extracted from PBMCs using TRIzol. The library was obtained by multiplex PCR. TCRdb names Illumina HiSeq 4000 as the instrument used. iRepertoire HTBI primers and Arm-PCR amplification of CDR3 regions were used to construct TCR beta libraries. TCRdb ran its own pipeline on the public reads, namely fastp trimming at Q25 and MiXCR clone calling, and kept in-frame beta chains. One record per CDR3 amino acid sequence lists the most common genes and DNA. For this sample the table gives hundreds of thousands of distinct CDR3 sequences, of which around 15% were detected only once. Of the sample, more than 20% falls within the top ten clones.

This sample was shared with a second study, whose subject was T cells in Graves' hyperthyroidism and ophthalmopathy.

This material consisted of peripheral blood mononuclear cells (PBMCs), taken at new diagnosis, from a patient treated with antithyroid drugs. These receptors all stem from a woman aged 35-65 years with Graves disease. Donor details come from another sample of the same person, matched by shared clones.

The V call is TRBV4-1, the J call TRBJ2-1; 7 bases are a match to TRBD1. This CDR3 contains 15 residues. V shed 5 bases and J 6 bases; nucleotides not matched to a gene: 10. The germline V gene encodes CDR1 MGHRA and CDR2 YSYEKL. The CDR3 here is CASSSRTGSINEQFF. In DNA form, the CDR3 reads TGCGCCAGCAGCTCCCGGACAGGATCAATCAATGAGCAGTTCTTC.

This clonotype was found a few times. The chain is built from TRBV7-9 and TRBJ2-3; 8 bases fit TRBD2. Germline V gene data show CDR1 as SEHNR and CDR2 as FQNEAQ (reference sequence). Unmatched junction bases numbered 9, after V lost 6 bases and J lost 1 base. This CDR3 has 16 amino acids. The CDR3 DNA follows: TGTGCCAGCAGGCTAGGCTCGGGGGGGCGCACAGATACGCAGTATTTT. Translated, it gives CASRLGSGGRTDTQYF.

The rearrangement uses TRBV6-2 or TRBV6-3 and TRBJ1-2; TRBD1 might be the D (5 bases). Trimming removed 5 bases at V and 0 bases at J, with 19 bases between. Germline CDR1 is MNHEY and CDR2 is SVGEGT. This CDR3 has 17 residues. Here the CDR3 DNA reads TGTGCCAGCAGTGAAGTTCTCCGACAGAACGCTAACTATGGCTACACCTTC. This encodes CASSEVLRQNANYGYTF.

The genes are TRBV15 and TRBJ1-5, with D tentatively TRBD1 (6 bases). CDR1 is LNHNV, CDR2 YYDKDF, per germline (reference sequence). The length of the CDR3 is 18 residues. V lost 0 bases, J lost 6 bases, and 21 bases lay in between. The CDR3 here is CATSRDPDGEGVAQPQHF. In DNA, the CDR3 is TGTGCCACCAGCAGAGACCCCGACGGCGAGGGGGTGGCTCAGCCCCAGCATTTT. Full variable domain (missing parts from reference TRBV15 and TRBJ1-5): DAMVIQNPRYQVTQFGKPVTLSCSQTLNHNVMYWYQQKSSQAPKLLFHYYDKDFNNEADTPDNFQSRRPNTSFCFLDIRSPGLGDTAMYLCATSRDPDGEGVAQPQHFGDGTRLSIL.

The genes are TRBV10-1 and TRBJ2-3, with TRBD1 as a possible D gene (5 bases). The DNA end is more similar to TRBJ2-5, so the J call may be wrong. This CDR3 has 15 residues. From germline, CDR1 is WNHNN and CDR2 SYGVQD (reference sequence). CDR3 coding DNA: TGCGCCAGCAGTGATCGCCAGGGAAGCAGGGAGACCCAGTACTTC. Translating gives CASSDRQGSRETQYF.

This clonotype showed up many times. J is TRBJ1-1 and V is TRBV28, with 8 bases that match TRBD1. Germline CDR1 reads MDHEN; CDR2 reads SYDVKM. The CDR3 runs to 15 residues. After removal of 5 bases from V and 0 bases from J, the junction contained 5 bases not matched to a gene. The CDR3 region has the DNA TGTGCCAGCAGTCCCCAGGGGGCGGTGAACACTGAAGCTTTCTTT. It is translated as CASSPQGAVNTEAFF.

V and J are TRBV28 and TRBJ1-6; TRBD1 matches at 7 bases. The CDR3 totals 14 residues. V shed 8 bases, J shed 9 bases, and the junction held 10 bases outside the gene matches. CDR1 and CDR2 (germline): MDHEN, SYDVKM. The CDR3 DNA sequence: TGTGCCAGCGCGTTAGGGACAGCCATTTCACCCCTCCACTTT. It specifies CASALGTAISPLHF.

This clonotype was seen a handful of times. The chain combines TRBV24-1 with TRBJ1-3; no clear D. V dropped 3 bases and J dropped 0 bases, with 8 bases sitting between them. The germline gives CDR1 KGHDR, CDR2 SFDVKD. This CDR3 spans 15 amino acids. The CDR3 spells CATSDPVLSGNTIYF. In DNA, the CDR3 is TGTGCCACCAGTGATCCCGTACTCTCTGGAAACACCATATATTTT.

The chain carries TRBV12-3 or TRBV12-4 and TRBJ1-5, with 8 bases lining up with TRBD1. The CDR3 sequence is 15 residues long. Germline trimming cut 6 bases from V and 7 bases from J; bases unmatched to any gene: 11. CDR3 DNA sequence: TGTGCCAGCAGCCCCGCAGGGGGCGCGGAGCAGCCCCAGCATTTT. It yields the protein CASSPAGGAEQPQHF.

This clonotype was seen repeatedly, ten times or more. The chain employs TRBV5-1 and TRBJ2-1, with TRBD2 as a possible D gene (6 bases). Trimming cost V 4 bases and J 0 bases, with 11 bases left between them. The germline gives CDR1 SGHRS, CDR2 YFSETQ. The CDR3 totals 15 residues. CDR3 in amino acids: CASSGTPSSYNEQFF. CDR3 coding DNA: TGCGCCAGCAGCGGGACTCCAAGCTCCTACAATGAGCAGTTCTTC.

This clonotype was recorded many times. This chain uses TRBV7-6 with TRBJ2-3; D is possibly TRBD1 or TRBD2 (7 bases each). Germline V gene data show CDR1 as SGHVS and CDR2 as FNYEAQ. The CDR3 has 14 amino acids. Trimming shortened V by 6 bases and J by 4 bases, and 14 bases separated the two germline ends. For the CDR3, the DNA is TGTGCCAGCAGTTCAGGGGGGGGGCCAGATACGCAGTATTTT. Amino acids: CASSSGGGPDTQYF.

This clonotype was counted between two and nine times. This sequence joins TRBV5-1 and TRBJ2-7, with 7 bases aligning to TRBD1. CDR1 and CDR2 from the germline V gene are SGHRS and YFSETQ. This CDR3 spans 15 amino acids. Trimming cost V 0 bases and J 3 bases; bases outside gene matches: 6. The CDR3: CASSLETGTYYEQYF. The DNA for the CDR3 is TGCGCCAGCAGCTTGGAGACAGGGACCTACTACGAGCAGTACTTC.

This clonotype was found a few times. The chain carries TRBV5-1 and TRBJ1-2; 8 positions match TRBD1. Looked up from germline, CDR1 is SGHRS and CDR2 is YFSETQ. The CDR3 contains 16 residues. V was pared by 3 bases and J by 0 bases, with 7 bases of the junction left unmatched. CDR3 coding DNA: TGCGCCAGCAGCTGGGACAGGCCAACCACTAACTATGGCTACACCTTC. It is translated as CASSWDRPTTNYGYTF.

This clonotype appeared a few times. The gene calls are TRBV4-1 and TRBJ2-1, with no clear D. Germline loops: CDR1 MGHRA, CDR2 YSYEKL. CDR3 length equals 18 residues. V was shortened by 4 bases and J by 3 bases, with 22 bases between the two germline ends. The CDR3 DNA follows: TGCGCCAGCAGCCCCTCCCCGGGCAGGCTTTTATTCTACAATGAGCAGTTCTTC. Translation: CASSPSPGRLLFYNEQFF.

The chain uses TRBV19 and TRBJ1-1; weak D call: TRBD1 (5 bases). Trimming pared 3 bases from V and 10 bases from J, leaving 12 bases between. This CDR3 comprises 12 residues. Per germline, CDR1 LNHDA and CDR2 SQIVND (reference sequence). Here the CDR3 reads CASSITGVLAFF. In DNA, the CDR3 is TGTGCCAGTAGTATTACGGGGGTGTTAGCTTTCTTT.

This chain joins TRBV6-9 and TRBJ1-5, with no clear D. Germline V gene lookup returns CDR1 MNHGY and CDR2 SVAAGI. The CDR3 contains 16 residues. V dropped 4 bases and J dropped 0 bases, with 13 bases sitting between them. Here the CDR3 reads CASSSFPGTSNQPQHF. The CDR3 DNA follows: TGTGCCAGCAGTTCATTCCCAGGAACTAGCAATCAGCCCCAGCATTTT.

In this sample, this clonotype turned up many times. The CDR3 nucleotides read TGTGCCAGTAGTATTACCGTTGATTCGTTTTATGGCTACACCTTC. It codes for CASSITVDSFYGYTF. This chain connects TRBV19 to TRBJ1-2; the D is unclear. In germline, CDR1 is LNHDA, CDR2 SQIVND (reference sequence). The CDR3 is made up of 15 amino acids. Between the trimmed V and J ends, which lost 3 bases and 5 bases, there was a span of 16 bases. The whole variable domain, filled in from reference TRBV19 and TRBJ1-2, reads DGGITQSPKYLFRKEGQNVTLSCEQNLNHDAMYWYRQDPGQGLRLIYYSQIVNDFQKGDIAEGYSVSREKKESFPLTVTSAQKNPTAFYLCASSITVDSFYGYTFGSGTRLTVV.

There are a few counts of this clonotype. A clone one base away is much larger, so this may be a read error. This chain uses TRBV30 with TRBJ1-2; 7 positions match TRBD1. In germline, CDR1 is GTSNPN, CDR2 SVGIG (reference sequence). The CDR3 loop spans 12 amino acids. This chain's CDR3 is CAWSVNRGGYAF. The CDR3 DNA reads TGTGCCTGGAGTGTTAACAGGGGTGGCTACGCCTTC.

This clonotype was recorded many times. V usage is TRBV3-1 and J usage is TRBJ1-1; D may be TRBD1 (6 bases). The CDR3 runs 12 residues. The ends were cut back, 4 bases at V and 10 bases at J, with 13 bases in the middle. From germline, CDR1 is LGHDT and CDR2 YNNKEL (reference sequence). The CDR3 region is CASSPTGGVAFF. The CDR3 DNA is TGTGCCAGCAGCCCCACCGGGGGCGTAGCTTTCTTT. Based on the CDR3 plus reference TRBV3-1 and TRBJ1-1, the full variable domain is DTAVSQTPKYLVTQMGNDKSIKCEQNLGHDTMYWYKQDSKKFLKIMFSYNNKELIINETVPNRFSPKSPDKAHLNLHINSLELGDSAVYFCASSPTGGVAFFGQGTRLTVV.

The V gene is TRBV19, the J gene TRBJ1-4; D gene uncertain. CDR1 is LNHDA, CDR2 SQIVND, per germline (reference sequence). The CDR3 spans 14 residues. V shed 4 bases and J shed 3 bases, with 9 bases lying between them. CDR3 sequence reads: CASSTGYANEKLFF. The CDR3 nucleotides read TGTGCCAGTAGTACAGGATATGCTAATGAAAAACTGTTTTTT.

The rearrangement links TRBV19 to TRBJ1-2, with 7 bases fitting TRBD1. Germline V gene sequence: CDR1 LNHDA, CDR2 SQIVND (reference sequence). V was pared by 8 bases and J by 3 bases, with 12 bases of the junction left unmatched. The CDR3 covers 15 residues. The CDR3 is CASQRQGRGDYGYTF. The CDR3 DNA follows: TGTGCCAGTCAAAGACAGGGACGAGGTGACTATGGCTACACCTTC.

Worth noting for this clonotype: A much larger clone differs by one base, so this may be a read error. The CDR3 DNA sequence: TGTGCCAGCACAAGCAGGGGGCTTGGCTACACCTTC. Translation gives CASTSRGLGYTF. The chain combines TRBV6-2 or TRBV6-3 with TRBJ1-2, with 8 nucleotides matching TRBD1. CDR1 is MNHEY and CDR2 is SVGEGT in the germline V gene. CDR3 length: 12 residues. Trimming cost V 7 bases and J 7 bases; bases outside gene matches: 5.